The 5 T cell receptor beta chains below were found in one sample sequenced in a study of blood T cell repertoires in COVID-19 (TCRdb year 2020). Libraries were made using the immunoSEQ multiplex PCR assay. TCRdb limited this immuneACCESS table to in-frame rearrangements with V and J called. A share of clones is missing; checked studies link under half to unresolved V genes, and the rest is unexplained. In all, the sample holds fewer than 400,000 clones, and 85% to 90% of those were seen once. Under 3% of the sample lies in the top ten. Sequencing was done on a sample of peripheral blood. The origin of the receptors is a human donor in a cohort sampled during active COVID-19.

This sequence joins TRBV4-1 and TRBJ2-1; TRBD2 matches at 7 bases. The CDR3 has 16 amino acids. Germline V gene sequence: CDR1 MGHRA, CDR2 YSYEKL. After removal of 0 bases from V and 9 bases from J, the junction contained 11 bases not matched to a gene. The CDR3 nucleotides are TGCGCCAGCAGCCAAGATTTGGCGGGAGTTCTTGGTGAGCAGTTCTTC. It specifies CASSQDLAGVLGEQFF.

The chain has TRBV5-5 and TRBJ1-1; a possible D gene is TRBD1 (6 bases). CDR1 is SGHKS, CDR2 YYEKEE, per germline (reference sequence). Trimming stripped 2 bases from V and 1 base from J, with 12 bases between. This CDR3 has 15 amino acids. The CDR3 spells CASSFRGQENTEAFF. CDR3 in DNA: TGTGCCAGCAGCTTTCGGGGACAAGAGAACACTGAAGCTTTCTTT.

This clone was counted a single time. V gene TRBV5-1 combines with J gene TRBJ2-2, with D tentatively TRBD1 (6 bases). In germline, CDR1 is SGHRS, CDR2 YFSETQ. The CDR3 loop spans 15 amino acids. Trimming left V 6 bases short and J 4 bases short, with 16 bases between. The CDR3 region has the DNA TGCGCCAGCAAGTCGGCAGGGGCGCGCACCGGGGAGCTGTTTTTT. Residues: CASKSAGARTGELFF.

This clone was counted once. Other nucleotide sequences in the sample specify the same CDR3. The chain links TRBV27 to TRBJ2-5; D is perhaps TRBD2 (5 bases). Germline V gene data show CDR1 as MNHEY and CDR2 as SMNVEV (reference sequence). The CDR3 loop spans 12 amino acids. V lost 5 bases, J lost 5 bases, and 9 bases lay in between. The CDR3 region is CASSRSGETQYF. The CDR3 DNA reads TGTGCCAGCAGTCGCTCGGGGGAGACCCAGTACTTC.

J is TRBJ2-2 and V is TRBV6-2 or TRBV6-3; 8 bases agree with TRBD2. Germline V gene data show CDR1 as MNHEY and CDR2 as SVGEGT. The CDR3 contains 16 residues. V trimming: 6 bases; J trimming: 8 bases; junction bases outside the gene matches: 14. The CDR3 region is CASSLERTSISGELFF. CDR3 nucleotide sequence: TGTGCCAGCAGCCTCGAACGGACTAGCATTTCAGGGGAGCTGTTTTTT.